This T cell receptor (beta chain) was profiled in a study of T cells after yellow fever vaccination. On the study more broadly: The authors prepared low-cell-number fractions using SMART-Seq v4 Ultra Low Input.

TCRdb recomputed calls from the 5' RACE reads with MiXCR, one row per CDR3 protein. Of fewer than 90,000 distinct CDR3 sequences detected, more than 5.5% appear once; the ten largest clones hold under 45%. The germline gives CDR1 DFQATT, CDR2 SNEGSKA (reference sequence). V dropped 8 bases and J dropped 2 bases, with 17 bases sitting between them. This CDR3 has 14 amino acids. This clonotype came up a few times. This chain joins TRBV20-1 and TRBJ2-3; D tentatively reads TRBD1 or TRBD2 (5 bases each). Sequenced here: CD8+ T cells sorted from PBMCs, sampled 5 days after the first yellow fever vaccination. This clonotype originated in a man between 18 and 35 years old who received the YFV17D yellow fever vaccine. The chain's CDR3 is CSTQPGPYTDTQYF. CDR3 in DNA: TGCAGTACCCAACCGGGACCATACACAGATACGCAGTATTTT.